Following are 25 T cell receptor beta chains from one sample sequenced in a study of blood T cell repertoires in COVID-19. The protocol was immunoSEQ multiplex PCR, while the TCRdb copy is restricted to in-frame clones and leaves out a portion. The sample shows 90,000 to 100,000 clones, around 85% of them seen only once. The sequenced sample was peripheral blood. These receptors all come from a woman aged 60-75 years with COVID-19, enrolled during active disease.

The chain combines TRBV12-1 with TRBJ1-2; TRBD1 was called by the table and not checked on the DNA. TRBV12-1 is a pseudogene segment. The CDR3 consists of 14 residues. Here the CDR3 reads CASSEWGQDYGYTF. The CDR3 nucleotides are TGTGCCAGCAGCGAATGGGGACAGGACTATGGCTACACCTTC.

This clone was seen only a few times. The chain joins TRBV6-2 or TRBV6-3 to TRBJ2-1, with D uncertain. The CDR3 loop spans 11 amino acids. Trimming took 5 bases from V and 7 from J, leaving 6 bases between them. Germline CDR1 and CDR2: MNHEY and SVGEGT. As DNA, the CDR3 is TGTGCCAGCAGTCAGACTAATGAGCAGTTCTTC. Translated, it gives CASSQTNEQFF.

About this clone itself: The sample has other DNA sequences that encode this CDR3 too. The CDR3, as DNA: TGTGCCAGTAGTATCGGTGGGAACACTGAAGCTTTCTTT. It yields the protein CASSIGGNTEAFF. The chain uses TRBV19 and TRBJ1-1, with unresolved D. Trimming left V 3 bases short and J 1 base short, with 6 bases between. The length of the CDR3 is 13 residues. CDR1 is LNHDA, CDR2 SQIVND, per germline (reference sequence).

The chain joins TRBV5-1 to TRBJ1-1; D is possibly TRBD1 (6 bases). Germline-derived CDR1 and CDR2 are SGHRS and YFSETQ. The CDR3 covers 18 residues. V was trimmed by 5 bases and J by 0 bases, leaving 23 bases between them. CDR3 in amino acids: CASSSGNWVGQMNTEAFF. The DNA for the CDR3 is TGCGCCAGCAGTTCCGGAAATTGGGTGGGACAAATGAACACTGAAGCTTTCTTT.

V gene TRBV4-1 combines with J gene TRBJ1-2, with 9 bases lining up with TRBD1. Germline V gene data show CDR1 as MGHRA and CDR2 as YSYEKL. This CDR3 is 15 amino acids long. V was pared by 3 bases and J by 2 bases, with 4 bases of the junction left unmatched. DNA of the CDR3: TGCGCCAGCAGCCAGGGACAGGGATGGAACTATGGCTACACCTTC. Translating gives CASSQGQGWNYGYTF.

The rearrangement joins TRBV5-1 to TRBJ1-4; 7 bases fit TRBD1. V lost 4 bases and J lost 3; bases outside the gene matches: 9. Germline V CDR1 and CDR2: SGHRS, YFSETQ. The CDR3 has 16 residues. CDR3 nucleotide sequence: TGCGCCAGCAGCCCGGCAGGGGGAGCACCTAATGAAAAACTGTTTTTT. Translating gives CASSPAGGAPNEKLFF.

The chain recombines TRBV24-1 with TRBJ2-3; the D gene is possibly TRBD2 (5 bases). The CDR3 is made up of 14 amino acids. In germline, CDR1 is KGHDR, CDR2 SFDVKD. V lost 2 bases to trimming and J lost 4 bases, with 9 bases between them. CDR3 DNA: TGTGCCACCAGTGATTCGGGATCTGCAGATACGCAGTATTTT. Amino acid sequence: CATSDSGSADTQYF.

The chain couples TRBV7-2 to TRBJ2-2; 8 nucleotides agree with TRBD1. V was pared by 0 bases and J by 0 bases, with 0 bases of the junction left unmatched. The CDR3 length is 16 residues. In germline, CDR1 is SGHTA, CDR2 FQGNSA. The CDR3 reads CASSLATGANTGELFF. The CDR3 coding sequence is TGTGCCAGCAGCTTAGCGACAGGGGCGAACACCGGGGAGCTGTTTTTT.

The CDR3 here is CASSAEVVPSYEQYF. CDR3 in DNA: TGCGCCAGCTCAGCCGAGGTCGTACCCTCCTACGAGCAGTACTTC. The chain combines TRBV4-1 with TRBJ2-7; D gene unclear. The V gene lost 8 bases and the J gene lost 0 bases, with 17 bases spanning the gap. This CDR3 is 15 amino acids long. CDR1 MGHRA and CDR2 YSYEKL come from the germline V gene.

V usage is TRBV7-8 and J usage is TRBJ2-7; 9 nucleotides align to TRBD1. Germline values: CDR1 SGHVS, CDR2 FQNEAQ. After removal of 4 bases from V and 3 bases from J, the junction contained 4 bases not matched to a gene. The CDR3 has 14 residues. The CDR3 is CASSSGTGNYEQYF. The CDR3 nucleotides are TGTGCCAGCAGCTCCGGGACAGGGAACTACGAGCAGTACTTC.

This clone has a handful of counts. The gene calls are TRBV6-4 and TRBJ1-1; 9 nucleotides line up with TRBD1. Germline-derived CDR1 and CDR2 are MRHNA and SNTAGT. This CDR3 is 12 amino acids long. After removal of 5 bases from V and 9 bases from J, the junction contained 4 bases not matched to a gene. CDR3: CASSPGTGQAFF. In DNA form, the CDR3 reads TGTGCCAGCAGTCCTGGGACAGGGCAAGCTTTCTTT.

The chain combines TRBV19 with TRBJ1-4; no clear D. Germline V gives CDR1 LNHDA, CDR2 SQIVND (reference sequence). V was cut by 6 bases and J by 0 bases, with 11 bases left in between. The CDR3 is made up of 15 amino acids. The CDR3 spells CASSPSSATNEKLFF. DNA for the CDR3: TGTGCCAGTAGCCCTAGCAGTGCAACTAATGAAAAACTGTTTTTT.

This rearrangement joins TRBV12-3 or TRBV12-4 to TRBJ1-1, with D hard to call. The CDR3 has 12 amino acids. Trimming stripped 1 base from V and 4 bases from J, with 4 bases between. CDR3 protein: CASSLGSTEAFF. In DNA, the CDR3 is TGTGCCAGCAGTTTAGGGAGCACTGAAGCTTTCTTT.

J is TRBJ1-4 and V is TRBV18; 7 nucleotides match TRBD1. The V segment lost 5 bases and the J segment 5 bases; nucleotides outside the gene matches: 5. The germline CDR1 and CDR2 sequences are KGHSH and LQKENI. This CDR3 spans 14 amino acids. CDR3 coding DNA: TGTGCCAGCTCATTGGACAGGCAAAATGAAAAACTGTTTTTT. Translated, it gives CASSLDRQNEKLFF.

This chain joins TRBV5-1 and TRBJ2-7; D perhaps matches TRBD2 (7 bases). V gave up 4 bases and J gave up 6 bases, with 23 bases separating them. This CDR3 spans 16 amino acids. The germline V gene has CDR1 SGHRS and CDR2 YFSETQ. The chain's CDR3 is CASSPGGGPGVAEQYF. In DNA, the CDR3 is TGCGCCAGCAGCCCCGGCGGGGGTCCAGGGGTGGCCGAGCAGTACTTC.

The table lists this clone with a count of one. The chain has TRBV7-2 and TRBJ1-4; D may be TRBD1 (6 bases). This CDR3 has 16 amino acids. With 1 base removed from V and 7 bases from J, the gap between germline ends came to 16 bases. Germline CDR1 SGHTA, CDR2 FQGNSA. CDR3 nucleotide sequence: TGTGCCAGCAGCTTAGTCGAAGGGCGGGGGCGTGAAAAACTGTTTTTT. Protein product: CASSLVEGRGREKLFF.

The V call is TRBV6-2 or TRBV6-3, the J call TRBJ1-6; D gene uncertain. Trimming removed 5 bases at V and 7 bases at J, with 18 bases between. This CDR3 spans 16 amino acids. Germline-derived CDR1 and CDR2 are MNHEY and SVGEGT. The CDR3, as DNA: TGTGCCAGCAGTCCACATCCGGGGTACGAGAATTCACCCCTCCACTTT. Amino acids: CASSPHPGYENSPLHF.

V is TRBV2 and J is TRBJ2-3; 7 bases fit TRBD1. The germline gives CDR1 SNHLY, CDR2 FYNNEI. This CDR3 region has 13 residues. The CDR3 loop reads CAQEGGRTDTQYF. The DNA of the CDR3 is TGTGCTCAGGAAGGGGGCCGCACAGATACGCAGTATTTT.

This clone appeared a single time. The chain links TRBV19 to TRBJ1-1; 10 nucleotides agree with TRBD1. The CDR3 is 14 amino acids. J lost 6 bases, V lost 6 bases, and 7 bases had no gene match. Germline-derived CDR1 and CDR2 are LNHDA and SQIVND (reference sequence). The CDR3 region is CASSRGQGRSEAFF. In DNA form, the CDR3 reads TGTGCCAGTAGCCGGGGACAGGGGAGATCTGAAGCTTTCTTT.

V is TRBV29-1 and J is TRBJ2-2; 9 positions agree with TRBD1. The CDR3 loop spans 14 amino acids. Germline CDR1 is SQVTM and CDR2 is ANQGSEA. V dropped 6 bases and J dropped 2; count of bases not matched to a gene: 4. In DNA, the CDR3 is TGCAGCGTCCAGGGACAGGGTAACACCGGGGAGCTGTTTTTT. It is translated as CSVQGQGNTGELFF.

This clone showed up just a few times. CDR3 bases: TGTGCCAGCAGCCCGACAGGGGGTATCTACGAGCAGTACTTC. It yields the protein CASSPTGGIYEQYF. This chain joins TRBV7-3 and TRBJ2-7, with TRBD1 matching over 9 bases. V dropped 5 bases and J dropped 3; count of bases not matched to a gene: 5. The CDR3 is made up of 14 amino acids. Germline CDR1 SGHTA, CDR2 FQGTGA.

The V and J genes are TRBV7-2 and TRBJ2-5; TRBD2 is a possible D gene (6 bases). The length of the CDR3 is 15 residues. Germline CDR1 and CDR2: SGHTA and FQGNSA. V lost 2 bases to trimming and J lost 4 bases, with 14 bases between them. The CDR3 coding sequence is TGTGCCAGCAGCTTATCCGGGACTTTGTCAGAGACCCAGTACTTC. Its protein is CASSLSGTLSETQYF.

This chain links TRBV7-2 with TRBJ2-3; a possible D gene is TRBD2 (7 bases). V dropped 3 bases and J dropped 1 base, with 11 bases sitting between them. Germline V gives CDR1 SGHTA, CDR2 FQGNSA. The CDR3 is 15 amino acids. CDR3 coding DNA: TGTGCCAGCAGCTTTAAAGGGGGGGGCACAGATACGCAGTATTTT. Amino acids: CASSFKGGGTDTQYF.

This rearrangement joins TRBV10-3 to TRBJ2-5; the match to TRBD2 covers 11 bases. There are 16 residues in the CDR3. With 4 bases clipped from V and 5 bases from J, the junction kept 9 bases outside the gene matches. Per the germline V gene, CDR1 is ENHRY and CDR2 is SYGVKD. The DNA for the CDR3 is TGTGCCATCAGTGGTTCGGGACTAGCGGTGGGGGAGACCCAGTACTTC. Its translation is CAISGSGLAVGETQYF.

The chain has TRBV19 and TRBJ1-5; TRBD1 is a possible D gene (6 bases). V was clipped by 0 bases and J by 4 bases, with 10 bases between them. This CDR3 spans 15 amino acids. The germline V gene has CDR1 LNHDA and CDR2 SQIVND (reference sequence). This CDR3 reads CASSIDRGRNQPQHF. The CDR3 region has the DNA TGTGCCAGTAGTATAGACAGGGGAAGAAATCAGCCCCAGCATTTT.